This T cell receptor beta chain stems from a study of blood T cell repertoires in COVID-19. The method was immunoSEQ multiplex PCR; TCRdb's version includes in-frame clones alone and lacks a portion of them. The table shows fewer than 600,000 clones, with roughly 87% occurring only once. Sample: peripheral blood. This TCR derives from a man aged 18 to 29 with COVID-19, enrolled during active disease.

The CDR3: CATSRGQGAHQPQHF. CDR3 coding DNA: TGTGCCACCAGCAGGGGACAGGGGGCGCATCAGCCCCAGCATTTT. This chain connects TRBV15 to TRBJ1-5, with TRBD1 matching 12 bases. CDR1 LNHNV and CDR2 YYDKDF come from the germline V gene (reference sequence). J lost 5 bases, V lost 3 bases, and 2 bases had no gene match. The CDR3 covers 15 residues.